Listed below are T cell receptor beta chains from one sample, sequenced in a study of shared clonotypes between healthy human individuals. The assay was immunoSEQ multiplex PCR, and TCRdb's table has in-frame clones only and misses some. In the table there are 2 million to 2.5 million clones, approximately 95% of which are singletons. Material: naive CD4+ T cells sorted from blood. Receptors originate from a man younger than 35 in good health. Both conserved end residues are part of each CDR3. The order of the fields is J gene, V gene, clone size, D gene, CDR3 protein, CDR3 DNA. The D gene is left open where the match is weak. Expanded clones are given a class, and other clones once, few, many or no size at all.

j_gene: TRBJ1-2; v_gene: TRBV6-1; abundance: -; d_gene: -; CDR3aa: CASSATGLANYGYTF; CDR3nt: TGTGCCAGCAGCGCGACAGGCCTAGCTAACTATGGCTACACCTTC
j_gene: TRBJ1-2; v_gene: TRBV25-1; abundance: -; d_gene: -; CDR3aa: CASSEGGIYGYTF; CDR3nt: TGTGCCAGCAGTGAAGGGGGAATCTATGGCTACACCTTC
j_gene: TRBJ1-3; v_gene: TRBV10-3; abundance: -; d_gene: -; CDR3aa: CAISEGNTIYF; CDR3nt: TGTGCCATCAGTGAGGGTAACACCATATATTTT
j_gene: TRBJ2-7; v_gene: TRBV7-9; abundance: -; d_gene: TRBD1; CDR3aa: CASSWLRDRDYEQYF; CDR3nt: TGTGCCAGCAGCTGGCTCCGGGACAGGGACTACGAGCAGTACTTC
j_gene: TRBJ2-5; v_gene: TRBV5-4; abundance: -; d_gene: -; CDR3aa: CASSTDQETQYF; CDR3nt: TGTGCCAGCAGCACCGACCAAGAGACCCAGTACTTC
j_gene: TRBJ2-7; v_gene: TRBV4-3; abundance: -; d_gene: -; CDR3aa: CASSQVGGTDEQYF; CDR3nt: TGCGCCAGCAGCCAAGTGGGCGGGACCGACGAGCAGTACTTC
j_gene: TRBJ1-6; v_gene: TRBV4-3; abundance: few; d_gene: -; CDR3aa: CASSQVGSSYNSPLHF; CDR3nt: TGCGCCAGCAGCCAAGTTGGAAGCTCCTATAATTCACCCCTCCACTTT
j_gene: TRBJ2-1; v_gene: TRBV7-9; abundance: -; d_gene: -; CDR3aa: CASSPGTEYNEQFF; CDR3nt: TGTGCCAGCAGCCCCGGGACTGAGTACAATGAGCAGTTCTTC
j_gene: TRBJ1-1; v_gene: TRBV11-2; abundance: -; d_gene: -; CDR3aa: CASSSQGGSTEAFF; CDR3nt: TGTGCCAGCAGTTCACAGGGCGGTAGCACTGAAGCTTTCTTT
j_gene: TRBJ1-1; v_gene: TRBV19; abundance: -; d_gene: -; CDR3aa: CASKVRFEAFF; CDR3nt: TGTGCCAGTAAGGTACGCTTTGAAGCTTTCTTT
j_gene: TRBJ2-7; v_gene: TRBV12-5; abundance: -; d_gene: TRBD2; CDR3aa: CASGWTSGSSDLRPEQYF; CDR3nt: TGTGCTAGTGGTTGGACTAGCGGGAGCTCCGATCTTCGACCCGAGCAGTACTTC
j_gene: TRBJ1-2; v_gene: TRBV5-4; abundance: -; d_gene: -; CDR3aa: CASSSRVSYGYTF; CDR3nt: TGTGCCAGCAGTTCCAGGGTTAGTTATGGCTACACCTTC
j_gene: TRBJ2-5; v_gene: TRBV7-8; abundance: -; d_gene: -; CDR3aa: CASSPIQRGKETQYF; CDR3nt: TGTGCCAGCAGCCCGATTCAGCGCGGAAAAGAGACCCAGTACTTC
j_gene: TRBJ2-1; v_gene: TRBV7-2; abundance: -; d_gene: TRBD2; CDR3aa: CASSAGGYYNEQFF; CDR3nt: TGTGCCAGCAGCGCGGGGGGCTACTACAATGAGCAGTTCTTC
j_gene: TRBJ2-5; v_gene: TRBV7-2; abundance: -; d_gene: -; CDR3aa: CASRLTGSSPKETQYF; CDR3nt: TGTGCCAGCAGGCTGACAGGATCGAGTCCCAAAGAGACCCAGTACTTC
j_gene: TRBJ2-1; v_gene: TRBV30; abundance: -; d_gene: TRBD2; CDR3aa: CAWSVKGLVSNEQFF; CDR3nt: TGTGCCTGGAGTGTAAAGGGACTAGTTTCCAATGAGCAGTTCTTC
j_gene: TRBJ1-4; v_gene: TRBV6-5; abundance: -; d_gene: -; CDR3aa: CASSRGNEKLFF; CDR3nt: TGTGCCAGTTCTAGGGGTAACGAAAAACTGTTTTTT
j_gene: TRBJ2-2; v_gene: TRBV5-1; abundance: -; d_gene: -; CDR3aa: CASSLRARTGELFF; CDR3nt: TGCGCCAGCAGCCTCCGGGCCCGCACCGGGGAGCTGTTTTTT
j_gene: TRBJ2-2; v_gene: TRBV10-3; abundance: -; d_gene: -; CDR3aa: CAISERAEELFF; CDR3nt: TGTGCCATCAGTGAGAGGGCTGAGGAGCTGTTTTTT
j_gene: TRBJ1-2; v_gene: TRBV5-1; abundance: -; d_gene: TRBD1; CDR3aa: CASRTGTGNYGYTF; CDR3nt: TGCGCCAGCAGAACTGGGACAGGGAACTATGGCTACACCTTC
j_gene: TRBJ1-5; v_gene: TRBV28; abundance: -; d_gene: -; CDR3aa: CASSFGSQPQHF; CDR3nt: TGTGCCAGCAGTTTTGGTAGTCAGCCCCAGCATTTT
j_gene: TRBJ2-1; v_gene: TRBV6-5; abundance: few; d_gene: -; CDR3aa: CASSYSGNEQFF; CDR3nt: TGTGCCAGCAGTTACTCGGGGAATGAGCAGTTCTTC
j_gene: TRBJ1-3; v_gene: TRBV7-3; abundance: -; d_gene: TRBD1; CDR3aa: CASSPTRGAPGNTIYF; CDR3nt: TGTGCCAGCAGCCCTACCAGGGGGGCGCCTGGAAACACCATATATTTT
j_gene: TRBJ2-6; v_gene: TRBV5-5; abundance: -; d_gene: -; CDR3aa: CASSFLGDSGANVLTF; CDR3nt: TGTGCCAGCAGCTTCTTAGGTGACTCTGGGGCCAACGTCCTGACTTTC
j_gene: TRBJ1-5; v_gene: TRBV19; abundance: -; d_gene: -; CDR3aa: CASSNDRWGAQHF; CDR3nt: TGTGCCAGTAGTAATGATAGGTGGGGGGCCCAGCATTTT
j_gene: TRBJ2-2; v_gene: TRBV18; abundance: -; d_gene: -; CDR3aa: CASSPSARGSANTGELFF; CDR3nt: TGTGCCAGCTCACCCTCTGCCCGAGGGAGCGCGAACACCGGGGAGCTGTTTTTT
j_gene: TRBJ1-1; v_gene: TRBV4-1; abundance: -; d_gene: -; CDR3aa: CASSQVVYARAFF; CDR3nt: TGCGCCAGCAGCCAAGTGGTCTATGCTAGAGCTTTCTTT
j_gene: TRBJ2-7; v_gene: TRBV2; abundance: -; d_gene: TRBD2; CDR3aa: CASSRGLVYEQYF; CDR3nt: TGTGCCAGCAGTCGTGGACTAGTCTACGAGCAGTACTTC
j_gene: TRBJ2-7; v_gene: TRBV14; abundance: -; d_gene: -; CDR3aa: CASSRDTTYEQYF; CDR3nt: TGTGCCAGCAGCCGGGACACCACCTACGAGCAGTACTTC
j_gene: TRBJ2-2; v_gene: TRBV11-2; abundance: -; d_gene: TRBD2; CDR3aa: CASSLAGGKMAGELFF; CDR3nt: TGTGCCAGCAGTCTAGCGGGAGGGAAGATGGCCGGGGAGCTGTTTTTT
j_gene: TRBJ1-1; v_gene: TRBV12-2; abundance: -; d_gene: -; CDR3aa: CASRSPSLWDTEAFF; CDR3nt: TGTGCAAGTCGCTCCCCCTCTTTGTGGGACACTGAAGCTTTCTTT
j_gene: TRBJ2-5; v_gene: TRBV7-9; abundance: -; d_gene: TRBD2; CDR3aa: CASSLGASGLKETQYF; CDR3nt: TGTGCCAGCAGCTTAGGAGCTAGCGGATTAAAAGAGACCCAGTACTTC
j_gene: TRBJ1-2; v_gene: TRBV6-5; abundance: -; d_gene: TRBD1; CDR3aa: CASSSWTGYGYTF; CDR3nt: TGTGCCAGCAGTTCCTGGACAGGGTATGGCTACACCTTC
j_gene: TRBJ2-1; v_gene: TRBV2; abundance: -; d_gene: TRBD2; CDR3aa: CASYPPGLATNEQFF; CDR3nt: TGTGCCAGCTACCCCCCCGGACTAGCGACGAATGAGCAGTTCTTC
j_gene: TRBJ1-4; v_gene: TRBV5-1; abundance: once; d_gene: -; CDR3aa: CASSSGSQRATNEKLFF; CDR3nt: TGCGCCAGCAGCTCAGGGTCCCAGAGGGCAACTAATGAAAAACTGTTTTTT
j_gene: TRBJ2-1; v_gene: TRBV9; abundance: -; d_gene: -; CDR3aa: CASSVGAAGFPQKQFF; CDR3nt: TGTGCCAGCAGCGTAGGCGCGGCCGGCTTTCCACAGAAGCAGTTCTTC
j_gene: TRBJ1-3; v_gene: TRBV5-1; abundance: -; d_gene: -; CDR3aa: CASRKEVERGNTIYF; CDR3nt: TGCGCCAGCAGGAAAGAGGTCGAAAGGGGAAACACCATATATTTT
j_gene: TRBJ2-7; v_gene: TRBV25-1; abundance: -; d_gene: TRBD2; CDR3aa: CATRREEQYF; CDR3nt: TGTGCCACCAGGCGGGAGGAGCAGTACTTC
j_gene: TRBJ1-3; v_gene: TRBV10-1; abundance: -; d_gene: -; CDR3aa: CASSLTRTGNTIYF; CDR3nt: TGCGCCAGCAGCTTGACAAGGACTGGAAACACCATATATTTT
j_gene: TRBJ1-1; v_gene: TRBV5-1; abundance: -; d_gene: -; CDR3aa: CASSPGVDTEAFF; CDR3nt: TGCGCCAGCAGTCCCGGTGTCGACACTGAAGCTTTCTTT
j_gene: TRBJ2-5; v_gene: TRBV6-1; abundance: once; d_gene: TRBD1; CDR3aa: CASAQGAVGQETQYF; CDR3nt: TGTGCCAGCGCACAGGGGGCTGTCGGGCAAGAGACCCAGTACTTC
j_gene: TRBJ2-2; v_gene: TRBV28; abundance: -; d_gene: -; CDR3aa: CAGGAANTGELFF; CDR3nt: TGTGCCGGGGGGGCCGCGAACACCGGGGAGCTGTTTTTT
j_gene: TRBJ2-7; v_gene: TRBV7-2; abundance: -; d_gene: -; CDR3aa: CASGSSTGLYEQYF; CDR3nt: TGTGCCAGCGGAAGTTCGACGGGATTATACGAGCAGTACTTC
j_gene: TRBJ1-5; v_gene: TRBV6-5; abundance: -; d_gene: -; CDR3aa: CASSTQAYNQPQHF; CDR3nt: TGTGCCAGCAGTACCCAGGCATACAATCAGCCCCAGCATTTT
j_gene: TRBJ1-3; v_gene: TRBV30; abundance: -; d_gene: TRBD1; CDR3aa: CARTSGGSGAGNTIYF; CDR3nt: TGTGCCCGCACCTCAGGGGGCAGCGGGGCTGGAAACACCATATATTTT
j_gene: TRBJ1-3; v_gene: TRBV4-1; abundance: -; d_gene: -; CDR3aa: CASSQIGSSGNTIYF; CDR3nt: TGCGCCAGCAGCCAAATAGGGTCGAGTGGAAACACCATATATTTT
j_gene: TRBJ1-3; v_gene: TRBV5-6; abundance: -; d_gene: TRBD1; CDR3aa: CASSLGQGAGNTIYF; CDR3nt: TGTGCCAGCAGCTTGGGCCAGGGGGCTGGAAACACCATATATTTT
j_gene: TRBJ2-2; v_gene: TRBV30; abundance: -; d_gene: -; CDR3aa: CAWSGARTGELFF; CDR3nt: TGTGCCTGGAGCGGTGCGAGGACCGGGGAGCTGTTTTTT
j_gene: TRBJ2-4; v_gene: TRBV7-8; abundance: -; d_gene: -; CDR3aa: CASSLGGTKNIQYF; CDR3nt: TGTGCCAGCAGCTTAGGGGGAACCAAAAACATTCAGTACTTC
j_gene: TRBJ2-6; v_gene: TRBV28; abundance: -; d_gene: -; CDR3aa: CASSPPFSSGANVLTF; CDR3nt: TGTGCCAGCAGTCCCCCCTTTAGCTCTGGGGCCAACGTCCTGACTTTC
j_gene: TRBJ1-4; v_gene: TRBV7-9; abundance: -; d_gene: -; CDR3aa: CASSSNFYYRLNEKLFF; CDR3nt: TGTGCCAGCAGCTCCAACTTTTATTACAGGCTTAATGAAAAACTGTTTTTT
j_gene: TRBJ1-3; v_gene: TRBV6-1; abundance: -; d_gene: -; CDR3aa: CASSGGLPRGNTIYF; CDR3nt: TGTGCCAGCAGTGGGGGACTGCCGAGGGGAAACACCATATATTTT
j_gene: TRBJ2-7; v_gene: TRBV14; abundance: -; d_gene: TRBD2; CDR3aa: CASSQERASGSSYEQYF; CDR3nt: TGTGCCAGCAGCCAAGAACGGGCTAGCGGGAGTTCGTACGAGCAGTACTTC
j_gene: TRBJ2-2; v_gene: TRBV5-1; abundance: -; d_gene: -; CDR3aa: CASSLKAGTSTGELFF; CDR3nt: TGCGCCAGCAGCTTAAAGGCCGGGACCTCAACCGGGGAGCTGTTTTTT
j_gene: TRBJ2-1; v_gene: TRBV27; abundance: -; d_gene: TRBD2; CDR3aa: CASSISGKVYNEQFF; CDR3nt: TGTGCCAGCAGTATTAGCGGGAAGGTATACAATGAGCAGTTCTTC
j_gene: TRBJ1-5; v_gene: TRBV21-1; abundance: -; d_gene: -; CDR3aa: CASSKDAADREDKGNQPQHF; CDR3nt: TGTGCCAGCAGCAAAGATGCGGCCGACAGGGAAGACAAGGGCAATCAGCCCCAGCATTTT
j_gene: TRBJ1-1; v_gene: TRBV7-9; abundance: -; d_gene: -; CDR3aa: CASSLLVNTEAFF; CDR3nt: TGTGCCAGCAGCTTACTTGTGAACACTGAAGCTTTCTTT